What follows are 21 T cell receptor beta chains derived from one specimen sequenced in a study of early T cells in non-severe SARS-CoV-2 infection. TCRdb called the 5' RACE reads again in MiXCR, with one record for every CDR3 protein. The sample yields roughly 99,000 distinct CDR3 sequences, 8.5% to 14% seen once. Material for sequencing was whole blood. These receptors all stem from an adult who was a healthcare worker with PCR-confirmed SARS-CoV-2 infection or an uninfected control (not recorded which).

This clonotype occurred many times. The J gene is TRBJ1-5, the V gene TRBV28; 7 nucleotides line up with TRBD1. CDR1 is MDHEN and CDR2 is SYDVKM in the germline V gene. This CDR3 is built from 15 residues. V trimming: 5 bases; J trimming: 3 bases; junction bases outside the gene matches: 7. The CDR3 here is CASSRRDRDNQPQHF. Here the CDR3 DNA reads TGTGCCAGCAGTCGCCGGGACAGAGACAATCAGCCCCAGCATTTT.

This clonotype was seen a few times. The rearrangement uses TRBV29-1 and TRBJ2-3, with D hard to call. Trimming took off 7 bases at V and 4 bases at J, with 18 bases between the two ends. The CDR3 runs 14 residues. In germline, CDR1 is SQVTM, CDR2 ANQGSEA. DNA of the CDR3: TGCAGCGCTTCCCGTGGGGTTGGGGCAGATACGCAGTATTTT. Translation: CSASRGVGADTQYF.

This clonotype has just a few counts. V usage is TRBV5-5 and J usage is TRBJ2-7; perhaps TRBD1 as D (6 bases). The ends were cut back, 2 bases at V and 1 base at J, with 10 bases in the middle. The CDR3 sequence is 14 residues long. CDR1 is SGHKS and CDR2 is YYEKEE in the germline V gene (reference sequence). CDR3 nucleotides: TGTGCCAGCAGCTTAACAGGGAAATCCTACGAGCAGTACTTC. Translated, it gives CASSLTGKSYEQYF.

The rearrangement joins TRBV7-9 to TRBJ1-5; TRBD1 might be the D (6 bases). Germline values: CDR1 SEHNR, CDR2 FQNEAQ (reference sequence). The V and J ends lost 5 bases and 7 bases respectively, with 9 bases between them. CDR3 size: 12 residues. The CDR3 DNA sequence: TGTGCCAGCAGCACAGGACAGCAGCCCCAGCATTTT. Translated: CASSTGQQPQHF. Together with reference TRBV7-9 and TRBJ1-5, the CDR3 gives the full variable domain: DTGVSQNPRHKITKRGQNVTFRCDPISEHNRLYWYRQTLGQGPEFLTYFQNEAQLEKSRLLSDRFSAERPKGSFSTLEIQRTEQGDSAMYLCASSTGQQPQHFGDGTRLSIL.

This clonotype was seen a handful of times. This chain joins TRBV7-9 and TRBJ2-7; the D is unclear. The V end was cut by 4 bases, the J end by 3 bases, with 10 bases between. Germline CDR1 reads SEHNR; CDR2 reads FQNEAQ (reference sequence). This CDR3 is 13 amino acids long. The CDR3 region has the DNA TGTGCCAGCAGCTCCTCGACGAACTACGAGCAGTACTTC. Protein sequence: CASSSSTNYEQYF.

This chain connects TRBV9 to TRBJ2-5; D perhaps matches TRBD2 (6 bases). The CDR3 totals 14 residues. Per germline, CDR1 SGDLS and CDR2 YYNGEE. V shed 1 base and J shed 5 bases, with 12 bases lying between them. The CDR3 region is CASSVNIGGETQYF. CDR3 in DNA: TGTGCCAGCAGCGTAAACATCGGAGGGGAGACCCAGTACTTC.

This clonotype was seen many times. This chain joins TRBV20-1 and TRBJ2-1; 8 bases are a match to TRBD2. The trim removed 3 bases at V and 4 bases at J, leaving 17 bases unmatched. CDR1 is DFQATT, CDR2 SNEGSKA, per germline (reference sequence). The CDR3 length is 18 residues. CDR3 sequence: CSARKRGFSEPNYNEQFF. In nucleotides, the CDR3 is TGCAGTGCTAGGAAGCGGGGGTTCAGCGAACCAAATTACAATGAGCAGTTCTTC.

This clonotype has just a few counts. This chain uses TRBV5-6 with TRBJ2-7; a weak D match, TRBD2 (6 bases). This CDR3 contains 14 residues. CDR1 is SGHDT and CDR2 is YYEEEE in the germline V gene. Trimming cost V 2 bases and J 2 bases, with 11 bases left between them. The CDR3 nucleotides read TGTGCCAGCAGCTTTAGCGGCACTGCCTACGAGCAGTACTTC. Its protein is CASSFSGTAYEQYF.

This clonotype appeared many times. The gene calls are TRBV5-6 and TRBJ1-6; 7 nucleotides match TRBD1. The CDR3 runs to 16 residues. Germline V gives CDR1 SGHDT, CDR2 YYEEEE. V dropped 0 bases and J dropped 12; count of bases not matched to a gene: 12. The CDR3 sequence is CASSLVPGTAAGPLHF. Here the CDR3 DNA reads TGTGCCAGCAGCTTGGTCCCCGGGACAGCGGCGGGACCCCTCCACTTT.

J is TRBJ2-5 and V is TRBV9; D gene uncertain. The V and J ends lost 0 bases and 2 bases respectively, with 14 bases between them. The CDR3 is 16 amino acids. Germline V gene data show CDR1 as SGDLS and CDR2 as YYNGEE. The CDR3 reads CASSVAAGVMQETQYF. The CDR3 region has the DNA TGTGCCAGCAGCGTAGCCGCCGGCGTGATGCAAGAGACCCAGTACTTC.

The chain recombines TRBV7-2 with TRBJ2-4, with D uncertain. The CDR3 runs 12 residues. Trimming took off 0 bases at V and 8 bases at J, with 5 bases between the two ends. Germline V gene sequence: CDR1 SGHTA, CDR2 FQGNSA. The CDR3 region is CASSLAEDIQYF. CDR3 bases: TGTGCCAGCAGCTTAGCAGAGGACATTCAGTACTTC.

This clonotype was detected only a few times. The J gene is TRBJ2-1, the V gene TRBV14; possibly TRBD2 for D (6 bases). V lost 6 bases and J 5 bases, leaving 11 bases between the germline ends. The CDR3 runs 13 residues. The germline gives CDR1 SGHDN, CDR2 FVKESK. The CDR3 is CASSTGLNNEQFF. The CDR3 DNA reads as TGTGCCAGCAGTACCGGACTAAACAATGAGCAGTTCTTC.

Many counts were recorded for this clonotype. The rearrangement links TRBV7-6 to TRBJ2-7; 8 bases agree with TRBD2. Looked up from germline, CDR1 is SGHVS and CDR2 is FNYEAQ. The CDR3 is made up of 13 amino acids. The trim removed 1 base at V and 7 bases at J, leaving 3 bases unmatched. The CDR3 bases are TGTGCCAGCAGCTTAGGGGTAGCGGGAGAGCAGTACTTC. Protein: CASSLGVAGEQYF.

This clonotype occurred many times. This chain links TRBV5-1 with TRBJ2-7; possible D gene TRBD1, 5 bases. V lost 2 bases to trimming and J lost 5 bases, with 11 bases between them. The CDR3 spans 13 residues. Germline V gene lookup returns CDR1 SGHRS and CDR2 YFSETQ. CDR3 DNA sequence: TGCGCCAGCAGCTTTGCCCCAGGGAACGAGCAGTACTTC. This encodes CASSFAPGNEQYF.

The gene calls are TRBV29-1 and TRBJ2-5; perhaps TRBD2 as D (6 bases). V lost 6 bases and J lost 2, with 16 bases in between. The CDR3 loop spans 14 amino acids. Germline values: CDR1 SQVTM, CDR2 ANQGSEA. This CDR3 is CSVESLARQETQYF. The CDR3 region has the DNA TGCAGCGTCGAGTCGCTAGCGAGACAAGAGACCCAGTACTTC.

The chain uses TRBV20-1 and TRBJ1-1, with D possibly matching TRBD1 (5 bases). Between the trimmed V and J ends, which lost 0 bases and 4 bases, there was a span of 24 bases. CDR1 is DFQATT, CDR2 SNEGSKA, per germline (reference sequence). The CDR3 contains 18 residues. CDR3: CSARDPGRGPESVTEAFF. CDR3 nucleotide sequence: TGCAGTGCTAGAGATCCAGGGAGGGGCCCGGAGTCGGTCACTGAAGCTTTCTTT.

This clonotype was observed at least ten times. CDR3 coding DNA: TGTGCCTGGAGTGGACTAGCGGGAGCAGATACGCAGTATTTT. Its protein product is CAWSGLAGADTQYF. J is TRBJ2-3 and V is TRBV30, with TRBD2 matching over 12 bases. Germline V CDR1 and CDR2: GTSNPN, SVGIG (reference sequence). The CDR3 runs 14 residues. V lost 1 base, J lost 4 bases, and 0 bases stayed unmatched. Supplemented by reference TRBV30 and TRBJ2-3, the full variable domain reads SQTIHQWPATLVQPVGSPLSLECTVEGTSNPNLYWYRQAAGRGLQLLFYSVGIGQISSEVPQNLSASRPQDRQFILSSKKLLLSDSGFYLCAWSGLAGADTQYFGPGTRLTVL.

This clonotype was seen a handful of times. The chain links TRBV18 to TRBJ2-5; no clear D gene. Germline V gene lookup returns CDR1 KGHSH and CDR2 LQKENI. Trimming shortened V by 0 bases and J by 5 bases, and 7 bases separated the two germline ends. This CDR3 is 13 amino acids long. The CDR3 spells CASSPPVGETQYF. Written as DNA, the CDR3 is TGTGCCAGCTCACCACCGGTCGGTGAGACCCAGTACTTC. The complete variable domain, with remaining parts taken from reference TRBV18 and TRBJ2-5, reads NAGVMQNPRHLVRRRGQEARLRCSPMKGHSHVYWYRQLPEEGLKFMVYLQKENIIDESGMPKERFSAEFPKEGPSILRIQQVVRGDSAAYFCASSPPVGETQYFGPGTRLLVL.

This clonotype was found many times. The chain uses TRBV5-4 and TRBJ1-4, with D perhaps TRBD1 (5 bases). Germline CDR1 SGHNT, CDR2 YYREEE (reference sequence). Trimming removed 4 bases from V and 8 bases from J, with 15 bases in between. The CDR3 spans 14 residues. The CDR3 protein is CASSLPQEGEKLFF. In DNA form, the CDR3 reads TGTGCCAGCAGCCTCCCGCAGGAGGGGGAAAAACTGTTTTTT.

This clonotype has ten or more counts. The chain combines TRBV5-1 with TRBJ2-7; 13 positions agree with TRBD2. The germline V gene has CDR1 SGHRS and CDR2 YFSETQ. J gave up 7 bases and V 6 bases, and 4 bases lay outside the gene matches. The CDR3 extends over 13 amino acids. CDR3 residues: CASKGLAGQEQYF. The CDR3 bases are TGCGCCAGCAAGGGACTAGCGGGACAAGAGCAGTACTTC.

J is TRBJ2-7 and V is TRBV9; 7 nucleotides agree with TRBD2. The CDR3 is 15 residues long. J lost 0 bases, V lost 4 bases, and 7 bases had no gene match. Germline V gene data show CDR1 as SGDLS and CDR2 as YYNGEE. The CDR3 DNA sequence: TGTGCCAGCAGCTCCGGTCTAGCGGCCTCCTACGAGCAGTACTTC. This sequence encodes CASSSGLAASYEQYF.